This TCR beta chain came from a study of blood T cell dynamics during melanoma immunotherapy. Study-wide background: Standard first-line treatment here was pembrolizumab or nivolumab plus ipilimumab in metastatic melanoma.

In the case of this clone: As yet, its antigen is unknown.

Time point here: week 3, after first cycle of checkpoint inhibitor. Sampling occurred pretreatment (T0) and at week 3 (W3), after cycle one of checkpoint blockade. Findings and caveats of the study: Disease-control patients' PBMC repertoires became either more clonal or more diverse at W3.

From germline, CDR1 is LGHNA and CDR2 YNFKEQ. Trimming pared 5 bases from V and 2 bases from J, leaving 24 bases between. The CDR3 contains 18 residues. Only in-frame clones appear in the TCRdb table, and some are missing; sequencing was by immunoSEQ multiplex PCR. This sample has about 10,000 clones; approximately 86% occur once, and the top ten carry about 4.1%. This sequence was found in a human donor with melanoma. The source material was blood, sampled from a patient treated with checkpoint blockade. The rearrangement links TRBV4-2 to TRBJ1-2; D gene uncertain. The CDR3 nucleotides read TGTGCCAGCAGCTTGGACCCTACCATTGGATTTGCGAACTATGGCTACACCTTC. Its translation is CASSLDPTIGFANYGYTF.